A selection of T cell receptor beta chains follows, all from one sample in a study of blood T cell repertoires in COVID-19. The repertoire was sequenced with immunoSEQ multiplex PCR; TCRdb's copy has only in-frame clones and lacks some. Seen here are about 370,000 clones, 85% to 90% observed once, and the top ten hold around 1%. Sequencing used PBMCs or T cells enriched from blood (not recorded which). The receptor source for this set is a man between 18 and 35 years old who had recovered from COVID-19. The CDR3 runs from the conserved cysteine through the conserved F or W. Fields, in order: D gene, V gene, J gene, clone size, CDR3 DNA, CDR3 protein. D genes are given only for firm matches. For some rows the clone size is stated as once, few or many, or as a class when expanded; others skip it.

>TRBD1|TRBV5-1|TRBJ1-5|NA
TGCGCCAGCAGCGCCGGACAGGGCGATCAGCCCCAGCATTTT
CASSAGQGDQPQHF
>TRBD1|TRBV19|TRBJ1-5|NA
TGTGCCAGTGCTGACAGGGGGTATGGCAATCAGCCCCAGCATTTT
CASADRGYGNQPQHF
>NA|TRBV3-1/TRBV3-2|TRBJ2-5|NA
TGTGCCAGCAGCCACGTTGCGACTCCCACACTCCAAGAGACCCAGTACTTC
CASSHVATPTLQETQYF
>TRBD1|TRBV29-1|TRBJ2-2|NA
TGCAGCGTGCCGACAGGGGGCTACACCGGGGAGCTGTTTTTT
CSVPTGGYTGELFF
>NA|TRBV20-1|TRBJ1-4|NA
TGCAGTGCTAGTCGCAGGAGGAATGAAAAACTGTTTTTT
CSASRRRNEKLFF
>NA|TRBV12-2|TRBJ2-7|NA
TGTGCAAGTCGCTTAGGGAAGAGCGTTCCCTACGAGCAGTACTTC
CASRLGKSVPYEQYF
>TRBD2|TRBV28|TRBJ2-7|NA
TGTGCCAGCGGACTAGCGGGAGTCGAGCAGTACTTC
CASGLAGVEQYF
>NA|TRBV4-1|TRBJ1-5|NA
TGCGCCAGCAGCCAAGATCTGGCCCAGCCCCAGCATTTT
CASSQDLAQPQHF
>NA|TRBV4-3|TRBJ2-7|NA
TGCGCCAGCAGCCAACATACGGGGGCCTACGAGCAGTACTTC
CASSQHTGAYEQYF
>TRBD2|TRBV19|TRBJ2-3|NA
TGTGCCAGTAGTCCTAGGCCTAGCGGGAGGGCCACAGATACGCAGTATTTT
CASSPRPSGRATDTQYF
>TRBD1|TRBV28|TRBJ1-5|NA
TGTGCCAGCAGTTCATCCAGGACAGGGAGGTTACAGCCCCAGCATTTT
CASSSSRTGRLQPQHF
>TRBD2|TRBV29-1|TRBJ2-1|NA
TGCAGCGTTGAAGCCCTAGGACTAGCGGGAGGAAATGAGCAGTTCTTC
CSVEALGLAGGNEQFF
>TRBD1|TRBV6-2/TRBV6-3|TRBJ2-4|once
TGTGCCAGCAGTTACGAGGGACAGGGTGGACGGAACATTCAGTACTTC
CASSYEGQGGRNIQYF
>TRBD2|TRBV10-3|TRBJ2-1|once
TGTGCCATCAGTTATCCTCCGGGACTAGCGGTATACAATGAGCAGTTCTTC
CAISYPPGLAVYNEQFF
>NA|TRBV7-2|TRBJ2-1|NA
TGTGCCAGCAGCTTAGCATTTGCCCTAACGGGGGAGCAGTTCTTC
CASSLAFALTGEQFF
>NA|TRBV21-1|TRBJ2-7|NA
TGTGCCAGCACCGAGGGACTAGCGGGGCGATCGAGAAACGAGCAGTACTTC
CASTEGLAGRSRNEQYF
>NA|TRBV4-2|TRBJ1-1|NA
TGTGCCAGCAGCCAAGACGGCAGGGCGTACGTTGAAGCTTTCTTT
CASSQDGRAYVEAFF